A selection of T cell receptor beta chains follows, all from one sample in a study of T cell responses to AZD1222 COVID-19 vaccine. Data came from immunoSEQ multiplex PCR; TCRdb stores just in-frame clones and leaves some out. This table holds about 150,000 clones, about 92% found once. Specimen: peripheral blood, collected 28 days after the second AZD1222 dose. These receptors were taken from an adult who received the AZD1222 COVID-19 vaccine. CDR3s include the opening cysteine and the closing phenylalanine or tryptophan. A D gene is named only where the DNA matches it firmly. Clone sizes are given selectively: once, few, many, or a class where the clone is expanded.

J gene,D gene,clone size,V gene,CDR3 protein,CDR3 DNA
TRBJ1-1,-,-,TRBV10-3,CAISGPSGLNTEAFF,TGTGCCATCAGCGGCCCTTCAGGGTTGAACACTGAAGCTTTCTTT
TRBJ2-7,-,-,TRBV7-9,CASSPGRRYEQYF,TGTGCCAGCAGCCCGGGACGCAGATACGAGCAGTACTTC
TRBJ2-1,-,-,TRBV2,CASRVASSYNEQFF,TGTGCCAGCAGGGTCGCTAGCTCCTACAATGAGCAGTTCTTC
TRBJ1-6,-,-,TRBV3-1/TRBV3-2,CASSPGVGSPLHF,TGTGCCAGCAGCCCCGGGGTAGGGTCACCCCTCCACTTT
TRBJ1-1,TRBD1,once,TRBV5-4,CASSSQAPGTGLNTEAFF,TGTGCCAGCAGCTCGCAGGCCCCCGGGACAGGGTTGAACACTGAAGCTTTCTTT
TRBJ2-1,-,-,TRBV19,CASSIYNEQFF,TGTGCCAGTAGTATATACAATGAGCAGTTCTTC
TRBJ1-1,TRBD1,-,TRBV7-9,CASSSSGGGVEAFF,TGTGCCAGCAGCTCTAGTGGAGGGGGCGTTGAAGCTTTCTTT
TRBJ2-2,-,medium-sized,TRBV28,CASSFGPELTGELFF,TGTGCCAGCAGTTTCGGGCCAGAACTCACCGGGGAGCTGTTTTTT
TRBJ1-2,TRBD1,once,TRBV24-1,CATSDYLGTGGVGYTF,TGTGCCACCAGTGATTATCTCGGGACAGGGGGCGTTGGCTACACCTTC
TRBJ2-7,-,-,TRBV7-2,CASSLGPAGEQYF,TGTGCCAGCAGCTTAGGACCGGCGGGCGAGCAGTACTTC
TRBJ2-7,TRBD2,-,TRBV6-4,CASSDWTSEPYEQYF,TGTGCCAGCAGTGATTGGACTAGCGAGCCCTACGAGCAGTACTTC
TRBJ1-3,-,-,TRBV29-1,CSVEDGGTHSGNTIYF,TGCAGCGTTGAAGATGGGGGGACCCACTCTGGAAACACCATATATTTT
TRBJ2-3,TRBD2,-,TRBV3-1/TRBV3-2,CASSRGSGKADTQYF,TGTGCCAGCAGCCGGGGTAGCGGGAAAGCCGATACGCAGTATTTT
TRBJ1-4,-,-,TRBV19,CASSIKQATNEKLFF,TGTGCCAGTAGTATAAAACAAGCAACTAATGAAAAACTGTTTTTT
TRBJ2-1,-,-,TRBV6-1,CASSDYTVEQFF,TGTGCCAGCAGTGATTACACGGTAGAGCAGTTCTTC
TRBJ1-3,-,-,TRBV5-5,CASRRQRNSGNTIYF,TGTGCCAGCAGACGACAGCGTAACTCTGGAAACACCATATATTTT
TRBJ1-4,TRBD1,-,TRBV28,CASSGTDTNEKLFF,TGTGCCAGCAGCGGGACAGATACTAATGAAAAACTGTTTTTT
TRBJ1-1,TRBD1,-,TRBV6-5,CASSYSDTGDTEAFF,TGTGCCAGCAGTTACTCCGATACAGGGGACACTGAAGCTTTCTTT
TRBJ2-1,-,-,TRBV20-1,CSASSGNEQFF,TGCAGTGCTAGTTCCGGTAATGAGCAGTTCTTC
TRBJ1-5,-,-,TRBV6-5,CASRDGPASNQPQHF,TGTGCCAGCAGGGACGGCCCGGCGAGCAATCAGCCCCAGCATTTT
TRBJ2-5,-,once,TRBV12-3/TRBV12-4,CASSLVGETQYF,TGTGCCAGCAGTTTAGTCGGGGAGACCCAGTACTTC
TRBJ2-7,-,-,TRBV28,CASSGTSSYEQYF,TGTGCCAGTTCCGGGACCTCCTCCTACGAGCAGTACTTC
TRBJ2-5,-,-,TRBV5-4,CASSLGAEKTQYF,TGTGCCAGCAGCTTGGGGGCCGAGAAGACCCAGTACTTC
TRBJ1-5,-,-,TRBV10-3,CATGEDSNQPQHF,TGTGCCACCGGCGAAGATAGCAATCAGCCCCAGCATTTT
TRBJ1-1,-,-,TRBV28,CASWTANTEAFF,TGTGCCAGTTGGACAGCGAACACTGAAGCTTTCTTT
TRBJ2-3,-,-,TRBV19,CASSRTFSTDTQYF,TGTGCCAGTAGTAGGACTTTTAGCACAGATACGCAGTATTTT
TRBJ2-7,TRBD1,-,TRBV7-2,CASSFFPGQGSYEQYF,TGTGCCAGCAGCTTTTTTCCGGGACAGGGGTCCTACGAGCAGTACTTC
TRBJ2-1,TRBD2,once,TRBV24-1,CATSAQSLAGGPYEQFF,TGTGCCACCAGTGCCCAATCCCTAGCGGGAGGGCCCTATGAGCAGTTCTTC
TRBJ1-4,TRBD1,-,TRBV27,CASSPRRTGVVEKLFF,TGTGCCAGCAGTCCCCGTAGGACAGGGGTGGTTGAAAAACTGTTTTTT
TRBJ2-1,-,-,TRBV6-4,CASSVTGSNEQFF,TGTGCCAGCAGTGTGACAGGCTCCAATGAGCAGTTCTTC
TRBJ2-1,-,few,TRBV24-1,CATSDFRRPGGQGMDNEQFF,TGTGCCACCAGTGATTTTAGACGACCCGGCGGCCAGGGTATGGACAATGAGCAGTTCTTC
TRBJ1-4,-,-,TRBV14,CASSPRLSGEKLFF,TGTGCCAGCAGCCCTCGTTTGTCGGGTGAAAAACTGTTTTTT
TRBJ1-4,-,-,TRBV30,CAWSPSPHEKLFF,TGTGCCTGGAGTCCCTCCCCGCATGAAAAACTGTTTTTT
TRBJ2-2,-,once,TRBV19,CASSVTAAAYTGELFF,TGTGCCAGTAGTGTGACAGCCGCCGCCTACACCGGGGAGCTGTTTTTT
TRBJ1-2,TRBD1,-,TRBV7-9,CASRGQGGNYGYTF,TGTGCCAGCAGGGGACAGGGGGGGAACTATGGCTACACCTTC
TRBJ1-1,-,once,TRBV18,CASSPASSEAFF,TGTGCCAGCTCACCAGCCTCTAGTGAAGCTTTCTTT
TRBJ1-2,-,-,TRBV11-2,CASSSPRGGRGYTF,TGTGCCAGCAGCTCCCCCAGGGGAGGTCGGGGCTACACCTTC
TRBJ2-2,-,-,TRBV1,CTSNRVANTGELFF,TGCACCAGCAACAGGGTCGCGAACACCGGGGAGCTGTTTTTT
TRBJ1-2,TRBD1,-,TRBV15,CATSRAGTAANYGYTF,TGTGCCACCAGCAGAGCCGGGACAGCAGCTAACTATGGCTACACCTTC
TRBJ2-1,-,-,TRBV6-2/TRBV6-3,CASSYARNEQFF,TGTGCCAGCAGTTACGCCAGGAATGAGCAGTTCTTC
TRBJ2-3,TRBD1,-,TRBV10-1,CASRGTGASTDTQYF,TGCGCCAGCAGAGGGACAGGGGCCAGCACAGATACGCAGTATTTT
TRBJ2-5,-,-,TRBV14,CASSQRVQETQYF,TGTGCCAGCAGCCAGAGGGTTCAAGAGACCCAGTACTTC
TRBJ2-2,TRBD1,few,TRBV11-2,CASSPLDRFPGELFF,TGTGCCAGCAGCCCCCTGGACAGGTTCCCCGGGGAGCTGTTTTTT
TRBJ1-2,-,-,TRBV5-1,CASSPTTVNYGYTF,TGCGCCAGCAGCCCCACTACGGTTAACTATGGCTACACCTTC
TRBJ1-5,-,-,TRBV28,CASSSKRQATNQPQHF,TGTGCCAGCAGCTCCAAACGACAGGCTACCAATCAGCCCCAGCATTTT
TRBJ2-7,-,-,TRBV4-3,CASSPQVSYEQYF,TGCGCCAGCAGCCCACAGGTCTCCTACGAGCAGTACTTC
TRBJ2-7,-,-,TRBV12-3/TRBV12-4,CASTRATYEQYF,TGTGCCAGCACCCGGGCCACCTACGAGCAGTACTTC
TRBJ2-7,TRBD2,-,TRBV27,CASSPSSGATSYEQYF,TGTGCCAGCAGTCCGTCAAGCGGGGCCACTTCCTACGAGCAGTACTTC
TRBJ2-5,-,once,TRBV7-9,CASRKGVKTQYF,TGTGCCAGCCGTAAAGGGGTGAAGACCCAGTACTTC
TRBJ2-2,-,-,TRBV6-5,CASSRGKTGELFF,TGTGCCAGCAGTCGCGGTAAAACCGGGGAGCTGTTTTTT
TRBJ2-7,-,-,TRBV7-9,CASSLVESYEQYF,TGTGCCAGCAGCTTAGTAGAATCCTACGAGCAGTACTTC
TRBJ1-1,-,once,TRBV5-1,CASSSDTEAFF,TGCGCCAGCAGCTCTGACACTGAAGCTTTCTTT
TRBJ1-3,-,-,TRBV27,CASSLFSLLGNTIYF,TGTGCCAGCAGTTTGTTCAGTCTCTTGGGAAACACCATATATTTT